This passage covers 12 T cell receptor beta chains from one sample sequenced in a study of CD8+CD57+ T cells in acquired aplastic anemia. Sequencing was done on patients that had shown CD8+CD57+ cell expansion by flow cytometry. Template material for TCR beta VDJ and CDR3 profiling consisted of genomic DNA. TCRdb reprocessed the reads via MiXCR and lists one record per CDR3 protein. In the table there are 220,000 or so distinct CDR3 sequences, around three fifths of which are singletons. Sequenced input: sorted CD4+, CD8+, or CD8+CD57+ T cells (not recorded which) from PBMCs. The receptors shown here come from a human donor with aplastic anemia.

This sequence joins TRBV18 and TRBJ1-6, with D unclear. The V and J ends lost 0 bases and 9 bases respectively, with 9 bases between them. The CDR3 length is 14 residues. Germline loops: CDR1 KGHSH, CDR2 LQKENI. CDR3 residues: CASSPPDTVSPLHF. CDR3 in DNA: TGTGCCAGCTCACCACCAGATACGGTTTCACCCCTCCACTTT.

This clonotype was observed a few times. This chain joins TRBV20-1 and TRBJ2-5; 10 bases fit TRBD2. CDR3 length: 14 amino acids. The V gene's germline CDR1 is DFQATT and CDR2 SNEGSKA (reference sequence). Trimming cost V 7 bases and J 7 bases; bases outside gene matches: 12. Written as DNA, the CDR3 is TGCAGTGTCCTTAGCGGGGGGTCGGGCCGGACCCAGTACTTC. Its translation: CSVLSGGSGRTQYF.

Details on this clonotype: Mismatch with germline at one junction end may stem from a read error. The rearrangement links TRBV27 to TRBJ2-5; 7 bases are shared with TRBD2. This CDR3 has 15 amino acids. Germline lookup yields CDR1 MNHEY and CDR2 SMNVEV (reference sequence). The CDR3 region has the DNA TGTGTCAGCAGTTTATGGGCGGGGGTACAAGAGACCCAGTACTTC. Translation: CVSSLWAGVQETQYF.

This clonotype was observed once. The chain has TRBV7-3 and TRBJ2-5; D gene ambiguous. Per germline, CDR1 SGHTA and CDR2 FQGTGA. This CDR3 spans 15 amino acids. The V gene lost 6 bases and the J gene lost 4 bases, with 18 bases spanning the gap. Written as DNA, the CDR3 is TGTGCCAGCAGACATGACACCGCGGCCACAGAGACCCAGTACTTC. It is translated as CASRHDTAATETQYF. The complete variable domain, with remaining parts taken from reference TRBV7-3 and TRBJ2-5, reads GAGVSQTPSNKVTEKGKYVELRCDPISGHTALYWYRQSLGQGPEFLIYFQGTGAADDSGLPNDRFFAVRPEGSVSTLKIQRTERGDSAVYLCASRHDTAATETQYFGPGTRLLVL.

This chain links TRBV10-3 with TRBJ1-2; D is possibly TRBD1 (6 bases). Trimming cost V 0 bases and J 4 bases, with 15 bases left between them. From germline, CDR1 is ENHRY and CDR2 SYGVKD. This CDR3 comprises 16 residues. Here the CDR3 reads CAISESTGHQSYGYTF. As DNA, the CDR3 is TGTGCCATCAGTGAGTCAACAGGGCACCAGTCCTATGGCTACACCTTC.

The chain combines TRBV20-1 with TRBJ2-7; 11 bases align to TRBD2. The germline CDR1 and CDR2 sequences are DFQATT and SNEGSKA (reference sequence). Losses at the gene ends were 6 bases for V and 1 base for J; bases not matched to a gene: 5. The CDR3 has 14 amino acids. DNA of the CDR3: TGCAGTGCGATGGGACTAGCGGATTCCTACGAGCAGTACTTC. This gives the protein CSAMGLADSYEQYF.

This clonotype was counted ten times or more. This chain connects TRBV6-2 or TRBV6-3 to TRBJ1-2, with D possibly matching TRBD1 (5 bases). CDR1 is MNHEY, CDR2 SVGEGT, per germline. Trimming took 4 bases from V and 8 from J, leaving 11 bases between them. The CDR3 spans 12 residues. The CDR3 bases are TGTGCCAGCAGTTTGGACACCTTAGGCTACACCTTC. It yields the protein CASSLDTLGYTF.

This sequence joins TRBV10-3 and TRBJ2-7; 10 bases agree with TRBD1. The germline V gene encodes CDR1 ENHRY and CDR2 SYGVKD. J gave up 7 bases and V 10 bases, and 7 bases lay outside the gene matches. The CDR3 has 12 amino acids. CDR3 residues: CATTGQGPEQYF. The CDR3 DNA sequence: TGTGCCACCACGGGACAGGGGCCTGAGCAGTACTTC.

This clonotype has a count of ten or more. CDR3 in DNA: TGTGCCAGCAGCTTTCCAGGGAGTGAGACCCAGTACTTC. Protein: CASSFPGSETQYF. J is TRBJ2-5 and V is TRBV11-2, with D perhaps matching TRBD1 or TRBD2 (5 bases each). Germline V gene data show CDR1 as SGHAT and CDR2 as FQNNGV. The germline V and J ends were trimmed by 3 bases and 5 bases, with 10 bases remaining between them. CDR3 length: 13 amino acids.

This chain joins TRBV5-1 and TRBJ1-6; 8 nucleotides line up with TRBD1. The germline CDR1 and CDR2 sequences are SGHRS and YFSETQ. The ends lost 4 bases at V and 7 bases at J; junction bases unmatched: 4. There are 14 residues in the CDR3. The CDR3 loop is CASSNGQGNSPLHF. DNA of the CDR3: TGCGCCAGCAGCAATGGACAGGGAAATTCACCCCTCCACTTT.

The chain uses TRBV6-5 and TRBJ2-1; no clear D. The germline gives CDR1 MNHEY, CDR2 SVGAGI. CDR3 length: 11 residues. The ends were cut back, 6 bases at V and 6 bases at J, with 6 bases in the middle. The CDR3 bases are TGTGCCAGCAGCAGTCGCAATGAGCAGTTCTTC. Protein sequence: CASSSRNEQFF.

The chain uses TRBV11-3 and TRBJ2-3; no reliable D call. CDR3 length equals 15 residues. In germline, CDR1 is SGHNT, CDR2 YENEEA. Between the trimmed V and J ends, which lost 1 base and 2 bases, there was a span of 10 bases. In nucleotides, the CDR3 is TGTGCCAGCAGCTTAGGCACTCAACTCACAGATACGCAGTATTTT. It is translated as CASSLGTQLTDTQYF.